This T cell receptor (beta chain) was captured in a study of CD8+ T cells in alopecia areata. At the level of the study: Those treated were given oral tofacitinib at 5 to 10 mg twice daily.

As the sequencing template, cDNA was produced by extracting RNA and reverse transcribing it. This table comes from immunoSEQ multiplex PCR, and its TCRdb copy is limited to in-frame clones, with some not included. The sample carries roughly 150,000 clones, more than 45% recorded once. Whole-study results and caveats: Affected scalp, especially in alopecia totalis/universalis, had a higher clonality than normal scalp did.

In alopecia areata patients, both lesional scalp punch biopsies and peripheral blood were collected. Using a FACSAria, the CD4+ and CD8+ T cells were sorted from the PBMCs. As for this clone: Its antigen remains unknown.

Germline CDR1 and CDR2: SEHNR and FQNEAQ (reference sequence). The CDR3 is made up of 14 amino acids. The V gene lost 5 bases and the J gene lost 4 bases, with 12 bases spanning the gap. The chain uses TRBV7-9 and TRBJ1-5; D perhaps matches TRBD1 (5 bases). This sequence was found in a human donor with alopecia areata. The sequencing here drew on CD8+ T cells sorted from blood, taken at week 0. In DNA form, the CDR3 reads TGTGCCAGCAGCCGACCGGGGCAGAATCAGCCCCAGCATTTT. This encodes CASSRPGQNQPQHF.